Shown below are 27 T cell receptor beta chains from a single sample sequenced in a study of cytomegalovirus exposure and HLA in healthy donors. PCR amplification relied on 60 Vbeta primers (plus 13 Jbeta primers). TCRdb keeps only in-frame clones here, not all; method: immunoSEQ multiplex PCR. The sample has approximately 270,000 clones; roughly 80% are singletons. The sequenced sample consisted of PBMCs. These receptors were collected from a girl aged 2-10 years in good health and CMV-seronegative.

J is TRBJ2-1 and V is TRBV27; TRBD1 matches 8 bases. The CDR3 is 14 residues long. Germline V CDR1 and CDR2: MNHEY, SMNVEV (reference sequence). The junction had 7 bases not matched to a gene; V was cut back by 6 bases and J by 6 bases. The chain's CDR3 is CASRGQGRGNEQFF. CDR3 in DNA: TGTGCCAGCAGAGGACAGGGCAGGGGCAATGAGCAGTTCTTC.

The genes are TRBV5-1 and TRBJ2-2; 10 bases fit TRBD2. The CDR3 covers 19 residues. Looked up from germline, CDR1 is SGHRS and CDR2 is YFSETQ. The V gene end was trimmed by 3 bases and the J gene end by 3 bases; junction bases not matched to a gene: 14. CDR3: CASSSRTSGLSIDTGELFF. The CDR3 region has the DNA TGCGCCAGCAGCTCTAGGACTAGCGGTCTATCAATTGACACCGGGGAGCTGTTTTTT.

The chain joins TRBV6-1 to TRBJ2-7, with 9 positions matching TRBD1. This CDR3 comprises 13 residues. CDR1 is MNHNS, CDR2 SASEGT, per germline. The J segment lost 2 bases and the V segment lost 8 bases, leaving 4 bases of the junction unmatched. This CDR3 is CASLTGGPYEQYF. The DNA of the CDR3 is TGTGCCAGCTTGACAGGGGGGCCCTACGAGCAGTACTTC.

The CDR3 region is CASSIGGFGANVLTF. The CDR3 nucleotides read TGTGCCAGTAGTATAGGCGGCTTTGGGGCCAACGTCCTGACTTTC. This chain links TRBV19 with TRBJ2-6; D is unresolved. Between the trimmed V and J ends, which lost 1 base and 3 bases, there was a span of 7 bases. This CDR3 has 15 amino acids. CDR1 is LNHDA, CDR2 SQIVND, per germline (reference sequence).

The chain is built from TRBV6-5 and TRBJ1-4; 8 bases are a match to TRBD1. Germline CDR1 MNHEY, CDR2 SVGAGI. The trim removed 6 bases at V and 6 bases at J, leaving 6 bases unmatched. The CDR3 covers 14 residues. The CDR3 DNA reads as TGTGCCAGCAGCCCGGACAGGGTGGATGAAAAACTGTTTTTT. It encodes CASSPDRVDEKLFF.

V and J are TRBV19 and TRBJ2-3; D uncertain. CDR1 is LNHDA and CDR2 is SQIVND in the germline V gene (reference sequence). This CDR3 comprises 16 residues. The V end was cut by 1 base, the J end by 1 base, with 12 bases between. CDR3 sequence (DNA): TGTGCCAGTAGTATAGGCCAACTCCCTGGCACAGATACGCAGTATTTT. This encodes CASSIGQLPGTDTQYF. Using reference TRBV19 and TRBJ2-3 for the parts outside the CDR3, the full variable domain is DGGITQSPKYLFRKEGQNVTLSCEQNLNHDAMYWYRQDPGQGLRLIYYSQIVNDFQKGDIAEGYSVSREKKESFPLTVTSAQKNPTAFYLCASSIGQLPGTDTQYFGPGTRLTVL.

The J gene is TRBJ2-7, the V gene TRBV19; no definite D call. This CDR3 has 15 amino acids. Germline assignment: CDR1 LNHDA and CDR2 SQIVND (reference sequence). The germline V and J ends were trimmed by 1 base and 6 bases, with 16 bases remaining between them. DNA for the CDR3: TGTGCCAGTAGTATAGTTCACAGCACACCCGGCGAGCAGTACTTC. This sequence encodes CASSIVHSTPGEQYF.

The rearrangement joins TRBV27 to TRBJ2-3, with D hard to call. Between the trimmed V and J ends, which lost 3 bases and 0 bases, there was a span of 10 bases. Germline CDR1 is MNHEY and CDR2 is SMNVEV (reference sequence). The CDR3 length is 15 residues. CDR3: CASSFSHPSTDTQYF. As DNA, the CDR3 is TGTGCCAGCAGTTTTTCACACCCCAGCACAGATACGCAGTATTTT.

The CDR3 here is CASTIGTDTQYF. In DNA, the CDR3 is TGTGCCAGCACGATAGGCACAGATACGCAGTATTTT. This chain uses TRBV13 with TRBJ2-3, with D hard to call. The V end was cut by 7 bases, the J end by 1 base, with 6 bases between. Germline CDR1 PRHDT, CDR2 FYEKMQ (reference sequence). CDR3 length: 12 residues.

The gene calls are TRBV19 and TRBJ1-2, with 9 bases that match TRBD1. The CDR3 is made up of 14 amino acids. J gave up 5 bases and V 7 bases, and 8 bases lay outside the gene matches. The germline V gene encodes CDR1 LNHDA and CDR2 SQIVND (reference sequence). The CDR3 region is CASTPGQGGYGYTF. The CDR3 DNA reads as TGTGCCAGTACCCCGGGACAGGGAGGATATGGCTACACCTTC.

The J gene is TRBJ2-3, the V gene TRBV29-1, with 16 bases identical to TRBD2. Germline CDR1 and CDR2: SQVTM and ANQGSEA. This CDR3 has 17 amino acids. Trimming at V came to 6 bases and at J to 2 bases, leaving 8 bases not matched to a gene. The CDR3 nucleotides read TGCAGCGTCGAGGGACTAGCGGGAGGGCCAACCACAGATACGCAGTATTTT. This sequence encodes CSVEGLAGGPTTDTQYF.

The gene calls are TRBV27 and TRBJ2-1, with a weak D call TRBD2 (7 bases). The CDR3 sequence is 15 residues long. The V end was cut by 4 bases, the J end by 4 bases, with 14 bases between. The V gene's germline CDR1 is MNHEY and CDR2 SMNVEV (reference sequence). The CDR3 sequence is CASSYTGGPYNEQFF. Here the CDR3 DNA reads TGTGCCAGCAGTTACACGGGGGGCCCTTACAATGAGCAGTTCTTC.

The genes are TRBV6-5 and TRBJ1-4; TRBD1 is a possible D gene (5 bases). The CDR3 extends over 14 amino acids. CDR1 and CDR2 from the germline V gene are MNHEY and SVGAGI. Trimming stripped 2 bases from V and 3 bases from J, with 7 bases between. The CDR3 loop is CASSYQGSNEKLFF. The CDR3 DNA follows: TGTGCCAGCAGTTACCAGGGATCTAATGAAAAACTGTTTTTT.

This clone has just a few counts. The genes are TRBV7-9 and TRBJ1-5; D gene uncertain. The CDR3 sequence is 13 residues long. The germline V and J ends were trimmed by 4 bases and 4 bases, with 8 bases remaining between them. Germline CDR1 is SEHNR and CDR2 is FQNEAQ (reference sequence). The CDR3 region has the DNA TGTGCCAGCAGCTCCTCACGGAATCAGCCCCAGCATTTT. Translated, it gives CASSSSRNQPQHF.

A note on this clone: At one boundary the junction diverges from the germline segment, which might be a read error. V usage is TRBV30 and J usage is TRBJ1-2, with D perhaps TRBD1 (6 bases). The CDR3 is 13 amino acids. CDR1 is GTSNPN and CDR2 is SVGIG in the germline V gene (reference sequence). CDR3 amino acids: CARSQQGNYGYTF. The CDR3 DNA reads TGTGCCCGGAGTCAACAGGGAAACTATGGCTACACCTTC.

This clone was recorded once. The chain joins TRBV10-3 to TRBJ2-7, with TRBD1 matching 7 bases. V trimming: 10 bases; J trimming: 2 bases; junction bases outside the gene matches: 8. Germline-derived CDR1 and CDR2 are ENHRY and SYGVKD. CDR3 length equals 13 residues. The CDR3 coding sequence is TGTGCCACCCGACAGGGAGAACCCTACGAGCAGTACTTC. As protein: CATRQGEPYEQYF.

This chain connects TRBV27 to TRBJ1-2; the match to TRBD1 covers 9 bases. Per the germline V gene, CDR1 is MNHEY and CDR2 is SMNVEV (reference sequence). The CDR3 consists of 16 residues. The ends lost 3 bases at V and 8 bases at J; junction bases unmatched: 13. CDR3 nucleotide sequence: TGTGCCAGCAGTTTTTTGGGACAGGGAATGGGAAGCGGCTACACCTTC. It translates to CASSFLGQGMGSGYTF.

The chain joins TRBV30 to TRBJ1-2; D is perhaps TRBD1 (5 bases). Germline V CDR1 and CDR2: GTSNPN, SVGIG (reference sequence). CDR3 length: 14 amino acids. V was clipped by 0 bases and J by 2 bases, with 10 bases between them. CDR3 protein: CAWSVMAGNYGYTF. The CDR3 coding sequence is TGTGCCTGGAGTGTAATGGCAGGGAACTATGGCTACACCTTC. Looking up the rest from reference TRBV30 and TRBJ1-2 gives the full variable domain: SQTIHQWPATLVQPVGSPLSLECTVEGTSNPNLYWYRQAAGRGLQLLFYSVGIGQISSEVPQNLSASRPQDRQFILSSKKLLLSDSGFYLCAWSVMAGNYGYTFGSGTRLTVV.

The J gene is TRBJ2-5, the V gene TRBV6-5; 7 bases line up with TRBD1. The trim removed 0 bases at V and 7 bases at J, leaving 5 bases unmatched. Germline CDR1 MNHEY, CDR2 SVGAGI. The CDR3 extends over 14 amino acids. CDR3 sequence reads: CASSYSTGTGTQYF. The CDR3 region has the DNA TGTGCCAGCAGTTACTCGACAGGGACGGGGACCCAGTACTTC.

The V call is TRBV7-9, the J call TRBJ2-5, with D tentatively TRBD2 (5 bases). V lost 3 bases and J lost 0, with 23 bases in between. Germline CDR1 and CDR2: SEHNR and FQNEAQ (reference sequence). The CDR3 is 19 amino acids. The DNA for the CDR3 is TGTGCCAGCAGCTTCCGCCCTTGGGCTAGCTCGAGGGACCAAGAGACCCAGTACTTC. It translates to CASSFRPWASSRDQETQYF.

The chain couples TRBV7-2 to TRBJ2-5; 7 bases fit TRBD2. The assigned J gene may be wrong: the sequence end matches TRBJ2-7 better. Germline V gene data show CDR1 as SGHTA and CDR2 as FQGNSA. The CDR3 length is 15 residues. CDR3 DNA sequence: TGTGCCAGCAGCTTAGGGGCGGGAGTCGGCTACGAGCAGTACTTC. Its translation is CASSLGAGVGYEQYF.

The V call is TRBV5-5, the J call TRBJ2-7; D is perhaps TRBD1 (6 bases). The CDR3 covers 15 residues. The germline V gene has CDR1 SGHKS and CDR2 YYEKEE (reference sequence). Deletions cut 4 bases from V and 3 bases from J, with 17 bases between. The CDR3 reads CASSLYRASLYEQYF. CDR3 in DNA: TGTGCCAGCAGCCTTTACAGGGCTTCCCTCTACGAGCAGTACTTC.

This chain connects TRBV7-6 to TRBJ2-5; weak D call: TRBD2 (6 bases). Germline V CDR1 and CDR2: SGHVS, FNYEAQ. CDR3 length: 14 amino acids. Trimming pared 0 bases from V and 13 bases from J, leaving 18 bases between. CDR3 residues: CASSLAPGETPRYF. CDR3 coding DNA: TGTGCCAGCAGCTTAGCGCCGGGGGAAACTCCCCGGTACTTC.

The chain is built from TRBV4-1 and TRBJ2-7; 7 nucleotides match TRBD1. J lost 4 bases, V lost 0 bases, and 6 bases had no gene match. Per the germline V gene, CDR1 is MGHRA and CDR2 is YSYEKL. The CDR3 length is 15 residues. In DNA, the CDR3 is TGCGCCAGCAGCCAAGATCCCAGGGGGTGGTACGAGCAGTACTTC. This gives the protein CASSQDPRGWYEQYF.

The genes are TRBV29-1 and TRBJ2-1, with TRBD2 matching 8 bases. The CDR3 is 13 amino acids. Germline V lookup: CDR1 SQVTM, CDR2 ANQGSEA. V dropped 6 bases and J dropped 4; count of bases not matched to a gene: 5. The CDR3 protein is CSVKRELYNEQFF. CDR3 coding DNA: TGCAGCGTGAAGCGGGAGTTATACAATGAGCAGTTCTTC.

This clone was observed once. V gene TRBV28 combines with J gene TRBJ2-7; D gene uncertain. Germline-derived CDR1 and CDR2 are MDHEN and SYDVKM. Deletions cut 7 bases from V and 3 bases from J, with 7 bases between. The CDR3 is 11 residues long. CDR3 protein: CASIGGYEQYF. CDR3 nucleotide sequence: TGTGCCAGCATAGGCGGCTACGAGCAGTACTTC.

In its sample, this clone was seen a few times. V gene TRBV7-8 combines with J gene TRBJ1-2; perhaps TRBD1 as D (6 bases). V lost 6 bases and J 7 bases, leaving 15 bases between the germline ends. The CDR3 loop spans 13 amino acids. The germline V gene has CDR1 SGHVS and CDR2 FQNEAQ. The CDR3 DNA follows: TGTGCCAGCAGTTCGGGACAAGGAGGTGGCTACACCTTC. Translated: CASSSGQGGGYTF. The complete variable domain, with remaining parts taken from reference TRBV7-8 and TRBJ1-2, reads GAGVSQSPRYKVAKRGQDVALRCDPISGHVSLFWYQQALGQGPEFLTYFQNEAQLDKSGLPSDRFFAERPEGSVSTLKIQRTQQEDSAVYLCASSSGQGGGYTFGSGTRLTVV.